These 27 T cell receptor beta chains were all obtained from the same sample, sequenced in a study of post-analysis software for immune sequencing data. Study-level findings and limits: Four or five TRBV segments were more frequent in patients than controls; TRBV5-6, TRBV5-1 and TRBV20-1 belonged to this group.

Which antigens these TCRs recognize remains unknown. Unique molecular identifiers were present in the TCR beta cDNA libraries. MiXCR was run by TCRdb on the PCR reads, yielding one entry per CDR3 protein. The data contain hundreds of thousands of distinct CDR3 sequences, 30% to 45% of them seen just once; the ten biggest clones take up about 7.6%. Specimen: blood. These receptor sequences come from a girl aged 2 to 9 with multiple sclerosis.

The chain has TRBV25-1 and TRBJ1-2; D gene unclear. The V end was cut by 1 base, the J end by 8 bases, with 5 bases between. The CDR3 extends over 11 amino acids. Germline V lookup: CDR1 MGHDK, CDR2 SYGVNS. The CDR3 region is CASSESQGYTF. The CDR3 coding sequence is TGTGCCAGCAGTGAATCGCAGGGCTACACCTTC.

Of note for this clonotype: Sequence at one end of the junction differs from germline and may be a read error. J is TRBJ2-3 and V is TRBV7-7; D perhaps matches TRBD2 (5 bases). The length of the CDR3 is 15 residues. Germline V gene lookup returns CDR1 SSHAT and CDR2 FNYEAQ (reference sequence). CDR3 in amino acids: CASSPVGGITDTQYF. The CDR3 coding sequence is TGTGCTAGCAGCCCAGTCGGAGGTATCACAGATACGCAGTATTTT.

V and J are TRBV28 and TRBJ1-2; weak D call: TRBD1 (5 bases). This CDR3 region has 13 residues. Between the trimmed V and J ends, which lost 10 bases and 5 bases, there was a span of 17 bases. Germline V gene sequence: CDR1 MDHEN, CDR2 SYDVKM. The DNA for the CDR3 is TGTGCCACCTCTAGGGGAGGTTTATATGGCTACACCTTC. The encoded protein is CATSRGGLYGYTF.

The rearrangement joins TRBV7-9 to TRBJ1-6; maybe TRBD1 (5 bases). CDR3 length: 15 amino acids. Trimming took 4 bases from V and 7 from J, leaving 14 bases between them. In germline, CDR1 is SEHNR, CDR2 FQNEAQ (reference sequence). In nucleotides, the CDR3 is TGTGCCAGCAGCTCCCATCAGGGTCGGAATTCACCCCTCCACTTT. Amino acid sequence: CASSSHQGRNSPLHF.

This clonotype was counted only a few times. This sequence joins TRBV13 and TRBJ1-2; D uncertain. Germline V gene lookup returns CDR1 PRHDT and CDR2 FYEKMQ (reference sequence). Trimming stripped 2 bases from V and 3 bases from J, with 22 bases between. There are 18 residues in the CDR3. CDR3 nucleotides: TGTGCCAGCAGCTTAAGGGCGTGGTTAGTGGACCCTGACTATGGCTACACCTTC. This translates into CASSLRAWLVDPDYGYTF.

The chain uses TRBV29-1 and TRBJ2-3, with D perhaps being TRBD1 or TRBD2 (5 bases each). The CDR3 has 15 amino acids. V was pared by 4 bases and J by 4 bases, with 18 bases between. CDR1 is SQVTM and CDR2 is ANQGSEA in the germline V gene. The chain's CDR3 is CSVGWGGGFPDTQYF. CDR3 in DNA: TGCAGCGTTGGTTGGGGTGGGGGTTTCCCAGATACGCAGTATTTT.

To note about this clonotype: The conserved closing phenylalanine or tryptophan is absent in this CDR3, likely reflecting a read error. V is TRBV7-2 and J is TRBJ2-5, with D unresolved. The germline V gene encodes CDR1 SGHTA and CDR2 FQGNSA. The germline V and J ends were trimmed by 1 base and 11 bases, with 17 bases remaining between them. This CDR3 region has 14 residues. The CDR3 nucleotides are TGTGCCAGCAGCTTAGAGGTGCAGGCGGAAGTGCAGTACTGC. It encodes CASSLEVQAEVQYC.

Here the CDR3 reads CASSLARLAGGRSTDTQYF. The CDR3 nucleotides are TGTGCCAGCAGCTTAGCTCGACTAGCGGGAGGGCGAAGCACAGATACGCAGTATTTT. The chain is built from TRBV7-2 and TRBJ2-3; 14 bases align to TRBD2. J gave up 0 bases and V 0 bases, and 5 bases lay outside the gene matches. The germline CDR1 and CDR2 sequences are SGHTA and FQGNSA. The CDR3 consists of 19 residues. The complete variable domain, with remaining parts taken from reference TRBV7-2 and TRBJ2-3, reads GAGVSQSPSNKVTEKGKDVELRCDPISGHTALYWYRQSLGQGLEFLIYFQGNSAPDKSGLPSDRFSAERTGGSVSTLTIQRTQQEDSAVYLCASSLARLAGGRSTDTQYFGPGTRLTVL.

The chain uses TRBV5-1 and TRBJ2-5; the match to TRBD2 covers 10 bases. The CDR3 has 15 residues. Germline V CDR1 and CDR2: SGHRS, YFSETQ. The trim removed 7 bases at V and 3 bases at J, leaving 9 bases unmatched. The CDR3 loop is CASRPSGGFEETQYF. The CDR3 bases are TGCGCCAGCCGCCCTAGCGGGGGTTTTGAAGAGACCCAGTACTTC.

In its sample, this clonotype was seen a few times. Given a far larger clone just one base away, this is likely a sequencing read error. The chain is built from TRBV5-1 and TRBJ2-1; 10 nucleotides line up with TRBD2. The CDR3 consists of 14 residues. CDR1 and CDR2 from the germline V gene are SGHRS and YFSETQ. The CDR3 spells CASSPSGGYSEQFF. Here the CDR3 DNA reads TGCGCCAGCAGCCCTAGCGGGGGTTACAGTGAGCAGTTCTTC.

V usage is TRBV12-3 or TRBV12-4 and J usage is TRBJ2-1; TRBD2 matches 8 bases. The V segment lost 4 bases and the J segment 4 bases; nucleotides outside the gene matches: 6. There are 15 residues in the CDR3. The CDR3 nucleotides read TGTGCCAGCAGTTCTGGGACTAGGGTGTACAATGAGCAGTTCTTC. Translated, it gives CASSSGTRVYNEQFF.

The rearrangement uses TRBV5-1 and TRBJ2-3, with TRBD1 matching over 8 bases. The length of the CDR3 is 16 residues. With 2 bases clipped from V and 1 base from J, the junction kept 6 bases outside the gene matches. Germline V lookup: CDR1 SGHRS, CDR2 YFSETQ. The CDR3 loop is CASSLTPQGGTDTQYF. Here the CDR3 DNA reads TGCGCCAGCAGCTTAACACCACAGGGGGGCACAGATACGCAGTATTTT.

This chain uses TRBV6-5 with TRBJ1-5; 8 nucleotides match TRBD1. Trimming removed 2 bases from V and 5 bases from J; junction bases left unmatched: 8. The germline V gene has CDR1 MNHEY and CDR2 SVGAGI. The CDR3 totals 16 residues. The CDR3 loop is CASSYPDRATDQPQHF. The CDR3 bases are TGTGCCAGCAGTTACCCGGACAGGGCAACGGATCAGCCCCAGCATTTT.

The V gene is TRBV7-9, the J gene TRBJ2-1; 7 positions agree with TRBD1. The CDR3 runs to 15 residues. The J segment lost 10 bases and the V segment lost 4 bases, leaving 13 bases of the junction unmatched. Germline CDR1 and CDR2: SEHNR and FQNEAQ (reference sequence). CDR3 sequence: CASSSGTVGRSEQFF. The DNA of the CDR3 is TGTGCCAGCAGCTCCGGGACAGTGGGACGTTCGGAGCAGTTCTTC.

This clonotype was counted between two and nine times. The rearrangement uses TRBV5-1 and TRBJ2-1; the match to TRBD1 covers 7 bases. The junction had 5 bases not matched to a gene; V was cut back by 4 bases and J by 4 bases. The CDR3 covers 14 residues. Germline values: CDR1 SGHRS, CDR2 YFSETQ. The DNA for the CDR3 is TGCGCCAGCAGCAGATACAGGGGTTACAATGAGCAGTTCTTC. This translates into CASSRYRGYNEQFF. Variable domain in full (rest from reference TRBV5-1 and TRBJ2-1): KAGVTQTPRYLIKTRGQQVTLSCSPISGHRSVSWYQQTPGQGLQFLFEYFSETQRNKGNFPGRFSGRQFSNSRSEMNVSTLELGDSALYLCASSRYRGYNEQFFGPGTRLTVL.

Only one count was recorded for this clonotype. The V call is TRBV5-1, the J call TRBJ1-2; D uncertain. Germline V gives CDR1 SGHRS, CDR2 YFSETQ. This CDR3 spans 13 amino acids. The V gene lost 4 bases and the J gene lost 4 bases, with 11 bases spanning the gap. Here the CDR3 reads CASSVTNSYGYTF. In nucleotides, the CDR3 is TGCGCCAGCAGCGTGACAAATTCCTATGGCTACACCTTC.

This clonotype was counted between two and nine times. The J gene is TRBJ2-1, the V gene TRBV6-2 or TRBV6-3; D unresolved. Trimming took off 2 bases at V and 8 bases at J, with 7 bases between the two ends. Germline V gene lookup returns CDR1 MNHEY and CDR2 SVGEGT. This CDR3 comprises 12 residues. Here the CDR3 reads CASSYQSYEQFF. The CDR3 DNA reads TGTGCCAGCAGTTACCAGAGCTATGAGCAGTTCTTC.

The J gene is TRBJ1-3, the V gene TRBV7-2; no clear D gene. The germline gives CDR1 SGHTA, CDR2 FQGNSA. The CDR3 has 15 amino acids. Trimming stripped 1 base from V and 3 bases from J, with 10 bases between. CDR3 sequence (DNA): TGTGCCAGCAGCTTAGTAGGCGGGGTTGGAAACACCATATATTTT. Amino acids: CASSLVGGVGNTIYF. Complete variable domain (other parts from reference TRBV7-2 and TRBJ1-3): GAGVSQSPSNKVTEKGKDVELRCDPISGHTALYWYRQSLGQGLEFLIYFQGNSAPDKSGLPSDRFSAERTGGSVSTLTIQRTQQEDSAVYLCASSLVGGVGNTIYFGEGSWLTVV.

This clonotype occurred a few times. V and J are TRBV11-2 and TRBJ2-7, with 10 bases matching TRBD1. V shed 6 bases, J shed 4 bases, and the junction held 9 bases outside the gene matches. There are 15 residues in the CDR3. CDR1 and CDR2 (germline): SGHAT, FQNNGV. CDR3 residues: CASRPTGQGIYEQYF. Here the CDR3 DNA reads TGTGCCAGCAGACCAACGGGACAGGGGATTTACGAGCAGTACTTC.

The chain combines TRBV7-2 with TRBJ2-5; D possibly corresponds to TRBD2 (7 bases). V was shortened by 10 bases and J by 0 bases, with 21 bases between the two germline ends. The CDR3 is 16 amino acids. Germline-derived CDR1 and CDR2 are SGHTA and FQGNSA. CDR3 in DNA: TGTGCCACAGGAGCGGTAGGGGGGGCGAACCAAGAGACCCAGTACTTC. Translation gives CATGAVGGANQETQYF.

This clonotype appeared a few times. The genes are TRBV20-1 and TRBJ2-1, with 8 nucleotides matching TRBD2. The V gene's germline CDR1 is DFQATT and CDR2 SNEGSKA (reference sequence). The CDR3 totals 15 residues. Germline trimming cut 3 bases from V and 9 bases from J; bases unmatched to any gene: 13. The CDR3 region has the DNA TGCAGTGCTAGGGTAGCGGGGCGCGGGTCGGGTGAGCAGTTCTTC. It codes for CSARVAGRGSGEQFF.

The rearrangement links TRBV4-3 to TRBJ1-2; 9 bases fit TRBD1. V trimming: 1 base; J trimming: 0 bases; junction bases outside the gene matches: 0. This CDR3 comprises 15 residues. CDR1 LGHNA and CDR2 YSLEER come from the germline V gene. CDR3 sequence: CASSQGTGANYGYTF. CDR3 coding DNA: TGCGCCAGCAGCCAAGGGACAGGGGCTAACTATGGCTACACCTTC.

The V and J genes are TRBV6-5 and TRBJ2-7; 9 positions match TRBD2. J lost 3 bases, V lost 2 bases, and 8 bases had no gene match. There are 16 residues in the CDR3. Germline V lookup: CDR1 MNHEY, CDR2 SVGAGI. In DNA, the CDR3 is TGTGCCAGCAGTTACCCGATTAGCGGGAGTTGCTACGAGCAGTACTTC. Its translation: CASSYPISGSCYEQYF.

Note on this clonotype: A read error may account for a junction end that differs from germline. The chain joins TRBV20-1 to TRBJ2-7, with TRBD2 identical over 11 bases. This CDR3 comprises 14 residues. CDR1 is DFQATT, CDR2 SNEGSKA, per germline (reference sequence). CDR3 sequence (DNA): TGCAGTGCCAGAGAGACTAGCGGGACCTACGAGCAGTACTTC. The encoded protein is CSARETSGTYEQYF.

The V and J genes are TRBV27 and TRBJ2-1; 8 bases are shared with TRBD1. The V and J ends lost 9 bases and 14 bases, in that order; junction bases with no gene match: 15. Germline V lookup: CDR1 MNHEY, CDR2 SMNVEV (reference sequence). The CDR3 sequence is 13 residues long. The CDR3 here is CASRGTGYPGKFF. The DNA of the CDR3 is TGTGCCAGTCGTGGGACAGGCTATCCGGGGAAGTTCTTC.

The chain links TRBV7-6 to TRBJ2-7; a weak D match, TRBD2 (5 bases). V was clipped by 7 bases and J by 2 bases, with 9 bases between them. CDR3 size: 12 residues. Germline loops: CDR1 SGHVS, CDR2 FNYEAQ. CDR3 loop: CASTDGTYEQYF. The CDR3 DNA reads TGTGCCAGCACCGACGGGACCTACGAGCAGTACTTC.

A remark on this clonotype: Compared with germline, one end of the junction differs, possibly owing to a read error. The gene calls are TRBV9 and TRBJ2-5; 12 bases match TRBD2. Germline loops: CDR1 SGDLS, CDR2 YYNGEE. The length of the CDR3 is 17 residues. The CDR3 region has the DNA TGTGTCAGCAGCCAATCCACACGGGGACTAGCGGGAGAGACCCAGTACTTC. Translated: CVSSQSTRGLAGETQYF.